The 3 T cell receptor beta chains reported below all come from one sample, sequenced in a study of T cells in localized non-small cell lung cancer. Here immunoSEQ multiplex PCR was the method, and the copy in TCRdb shows in-frame clones only, minus some. The sample yields 60,000 to 75,000 clones, about four fifths seen once. This specimen was PBMCs, taken before any cancer treatment. The receptor set was obtained from a man between 40 and 70 years old with stage II lung adenocarcinoma.

The chain employs TRBV27 and TRBJ2-7; perhaps TRBD1 as D (6 bases). CDR3 length equals 16 residues. Germline lookup yields CDR1 MNHEY and CDR2 SMNVEV (reference sequence). Trimming left V 7 bases short and J 2 bases short, with 21 bases between. The CDR3 DNA reads as TGTGCCAGCACCCCATCTTATACAGGGAGAACCTACGAGCAGTACTTC. Encoded protein: CASTPSYTGRTYEQYF.

The chain has TRBV7-6 and TRBJ2-5, with 11 bases matching TRBD1. The CDR3 is made up of 16 amino acids. Germline V gives CDR1 SGHVS, CDR2 FNYEAQ. V dropped 7 bases and J dropped 5; count of bases not matched to a gene: 12. For the CDR3, the DNA is TGTGCCAGCATCCGGACAGGGGGCGCGAGTAGGGAGACCCAGTACTTC. Translation gives CASIRTGGASRETQYF.

The chain recombines TRBV7-9 with TRBJ2-2, with D unclear. The CDR3 loop spans 14 amino acids. V lost 5 bases and J 4 bases, leaving 11 bases between the germline ends. CDR1 is SEHNR, CDR2 FQNEAQ, per germline (reference sequence). The CDR3, as DNA: TGTGCCAGCAGCCCACCCGGTGGCACCGGGGAGCTGTTTTTT. It yields the protein CASSPPGGTGELFF.